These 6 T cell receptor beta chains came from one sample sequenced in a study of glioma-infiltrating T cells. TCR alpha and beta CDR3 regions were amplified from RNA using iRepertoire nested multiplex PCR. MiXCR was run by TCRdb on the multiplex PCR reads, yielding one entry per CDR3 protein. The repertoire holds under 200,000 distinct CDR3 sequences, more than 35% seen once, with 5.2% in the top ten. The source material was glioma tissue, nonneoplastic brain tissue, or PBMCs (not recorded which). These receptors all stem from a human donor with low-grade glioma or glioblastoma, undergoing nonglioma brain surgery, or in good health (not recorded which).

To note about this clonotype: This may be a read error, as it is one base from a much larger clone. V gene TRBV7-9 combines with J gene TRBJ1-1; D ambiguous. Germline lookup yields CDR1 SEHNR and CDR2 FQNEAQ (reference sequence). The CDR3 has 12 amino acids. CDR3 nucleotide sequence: TGTGCCAGCAGCCTTTGGAACACTGAAACTTTCTTT. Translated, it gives CASSLWNTETFF.

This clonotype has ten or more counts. CDR3: CASSLKGEGTEAFF. CDR3 in DNA: TGTGCCAGCAGCTTAAAGGGGGAAGGGACTGAAGCTTTCTTT. This chain joins TRBV7-9 and TRBJ1-1, with a tentative D call TRBD1 (6 bases). V gave up 2 bases and J gave up 5 bases, with 12 bases separating them. The CDR3 is 14 amino acids. From germline, CDR1 is SEHNR and CDR2 FQNEAQ (reference sequence).

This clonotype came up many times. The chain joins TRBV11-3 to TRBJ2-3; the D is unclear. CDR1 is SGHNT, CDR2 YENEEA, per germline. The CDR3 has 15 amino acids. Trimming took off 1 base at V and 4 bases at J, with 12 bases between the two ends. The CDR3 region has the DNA TGTGCCAGCAGCTTAGTTCCGGGTCCCTCAGATACGCAGTATTTT. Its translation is CASSLVPGPSDTQYF.

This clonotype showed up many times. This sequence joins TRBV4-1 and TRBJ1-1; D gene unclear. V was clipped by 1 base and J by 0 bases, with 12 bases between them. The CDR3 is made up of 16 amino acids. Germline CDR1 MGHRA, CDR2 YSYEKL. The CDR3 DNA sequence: TGCGCCAGCAGCCAAGGAAGGGTGCGGATGAACACTGAAGCTTTCTTT. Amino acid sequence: CASSQGRVRMNTEAFF.

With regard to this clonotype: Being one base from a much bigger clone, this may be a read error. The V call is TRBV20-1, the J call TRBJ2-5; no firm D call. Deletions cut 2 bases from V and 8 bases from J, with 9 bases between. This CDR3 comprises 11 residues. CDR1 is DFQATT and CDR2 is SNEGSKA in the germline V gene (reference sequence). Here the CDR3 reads CSARIGPTQYF. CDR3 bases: TGCAGTGCTAGAATTGGACCCACCCAGTACTTC.

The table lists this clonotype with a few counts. CDR3 DNA: TGTGCCAGCAGCTCCGATTTGGGGGACAGGGTCTCCTACGAGCAGTACTTC. Protein sequence: CASSSDLGDRVSYEQYF. V gene TRBV7-9 combines with J gene TRBJ2-7; 9 nucleotides match TRBD1. The CDR3 is made up of 17 amino acids. Germline V gene sequence: CDR1 SEHNR, CDR2 FQNEAQ (reference sequence). The V and J ends lost 4 bases and 0 bases, in that order; junction bases with no gene match: 10. Filled out from reference TRBV7-9 and TRBJ2-7, the complete variable domain reads DTGVSQNPRHKITKRGQNVTFRCDPISEHNRLYWYRQTLGQGPEFLTYFQNEAQLEKSRLLSDRFSAERPKGSFSTLEIQRTEQGDSAMYLCASSSDLGDRVSYEQYFGPGTRLTVT.